What follows describes a single TCR beta chain. The table lists this clonotype with a few counts. What antigen it recognizes has not been identified. Mismatch with germline at one junction end may stem from a read error. The record originates from a study of identical twins (TCRdb year 2016). In the study overall: TCR alpha and beta repertoires from monozygotic twins, unrelated adults of various ages and cord blood were deep-sequenced to test whether fetal clonotypes persist. Replicate twin experiments were performed at different times using different library preparation protocols to rule out contamination. Study-level results and caveats: Recombination models systematically underestimated out-of-frame TCR alpha sharing in monozygotic twins but agreed with sharing between unrelated individuals. The excess sharing between twins in beta out-of-frame sequences was weaker because fewer shared sequences reduced the signal-to-noise ratio. Out-of-frame TCR alpha sequences shared between twins showed an excess of low generation-probability sequences compared with coincidental sharing between unrelated individuals. Abundant cord blood beta clonotypes carried fewer insertions; young adult naive repertoires showed a weaker similar trend, while memory repertoires showed none. Invariant T cells such as MAIT and iNKT could partly confound zero-insertion analyses, though diverse VJ usage argued against this for most clonotypes. Because the same donors could not be followed over many years, the conclusions depended on cross-sectional statistical analysis.

All donors were healthy Caucasians. Three pairs of female monozygotic twins, all aged 18 to 29 years, were included in the twin cohort. RNA for TCR libraries was isolated from peripheral blood mononuclear cells. Sequences SSHAT (CDR1) and FNYEAQ (CDR2) are obtained from the germline V gene (reference sequence). Spanning cysteine to phenylalanine, the CDR3 consists of 14 amino acids. The only DNA kept is the CDR3, 42 bases in frame from the first base. Library generation was performed with 5' RACE. The listed sequencing device is Illumina HiSeq 2000. A universal primer binding site was added through template switching, and the final cDNA carried a unique molecular identifier so that TCR cDNA molecules could be counted accurately. Specific primers in the conserved constant-segment region were used to synthesize first-strand cDNA for the TCR alpha and beta chains. To control for contamination, every cDNA library was double barcoded, receiving both a SMART-Mk sample barcode and Illumina barcodes. TruSeq adapter sequences along with Illumina sample barcodes were introduced in two successive PCR steps. The Illumina HiSeq platform was used with custom primers to sequence TCR alpha and beta cDNA libraries. Per the original workflow: MiGEC was used to process raw reads and extract unique molecular identifiers, and MiXCR was used to find CDR3 positions. For each individual, recombination models were inferred using an EM algorithm with the repgenHMM and IGoR tools. The analysis of shared clonotypes was done with the tcR package in R, with sharing normalized by the product of cloneset sizes. To study raw recombination without the effects of thymic and clonal selection, out-of-frame nonproductive sequences were analyzed. TCRdb reworked the public reads: Q25 trimming with fastp, MiXCR clone assembly, productive beta chains retained. Records with the same CDR3 protein are collapsed into one entry carrying the most frequent genes and DNA. V and J calls and clone size were set by TCRdb, not the authors. The sample table shows roughly 570,000 distinct CDR3 sequences, and more than 9% are seen once. 2.5% to 3% of the sample is taken by the ten largest.

These same records also appear under a second study, on yellow fever vaccine responses in identical twins. The other study reports the following: According to the authors, the vaccine-induced T cell response in identical twins seemed to be partly convergent and partly specific to each individual. Focusing on identical twins, the study followed the T cell clones that responded to the vaccine, and did so with precision.

The source material was PBMCs. The sequence is built from TRBV7-7 and TRBJ2-1; no D gene is confidently identified. The origin of this receptor is a woman aged 18-30 years in good health. For the CDR3, the sequence is CASSLAGPTNEQFF. The DNA sequence is as follows: TGTGCTAGCAGCTTAGCAGGTCCTACCAATGAGCAGTTCTTC.